These 9 T cell receptor beta chains originate from one sample sequenced in a study of T cells in Graves' hyperthyroidism and ophthalmopathy. From RNA transcripts, TCR beta CDR3 regions were amplified. Using the HTBI primer set, a first-round RT-PCR was run on the TCR CDR3. MiXCR, run by TCRdb on the multiplex PCR reads, gives a single entry per CDR3 protein. Here the sample spans more than 350,000 distinct CDR3 sequences, about 16% being singletons. Sequencing input: blood. The receptors were gathered from a woman in her sixties with Graves' ophthalmopathy.

The chain recombines TRBV29-1 with TRBJ2-1; 7 positions match TRBD1. This CDR3 region has 15 residues. V lost 6 bases and J lost 8; bases outside the gene matches: 16. Germline CDR1 reads SQVTM; CDR2 reads ANQGSEA. The CDR3 sequence is CSVTRMDRIRDEQFF. The CDR3 DNA is TGCAGCGTCACTAGGATGGACAGGATACGGGATGAGCAGTTCTTC.

In the case of this clonotype: Just one base apart from a much larger clone, this may be a read error. The CDR3 spells CASSLQLSADTQYF. CDR3 DNA sequence: TGTGCCAGCAGCCTCCAACTTAGCGCAGATACGCAGTATTTT. The chain recombines TRBV7-2 with TRBJ2-3, with D tentatively TRBD2 (5 bases). The germline V gene has CDR1 SGHTA and CDR2 FQGNSA. The CDR3 spans 14 residues. Deletions cut 5 bases from V and 4 bases from J, with 13 bases between.

Remarks on this clonotype: Since a much larger clone is just one base distant, this may be a read error. The chain is built from TRBV4-1 and TRBJ1-5, with D maybe TRBD1 (5 bases). The J call is doubtful: the DNA matches TRBJ2-3 better. Germline-derived CDR1 and CDR2 are MGHRA and YSYEKL. The CDR3 runs to 15 residues. The CDR3 region has the DNA TGCGCCAGCAGCCAAGGACAGAGAAAGAATCAGCCCCAGTATTTT. It translates to CASSQGQRKNQPQYF.

This clonotype was seen more than once but under ten times. V is TRBV18 and J is TRBJ2-1, with 7 bases aligning to TRBD2. The CDR3 covers 16 residues. The V gene's germline CDR1 is KGHSH and CDR2 LQKENI. V gave up 5 bases and J gave up 6 bases; unmatched junction bases: 13. DNA for the CDR3: TGTGCCAGCTCAAAGACCGGGACTAAAAAACTCAATGAGCAGTTCTTC. Protein: CASSKTGTKKLNEQFF.

Many counts were recorded for this clonotype. The rearrangement uses TRBV3-1 and TRBJ1-6, with unresolved D. Germline lookup yields CDR1 LGHDT and CDR2 YNNKEL (reference sequence). V gave up 1 base and J gave up 6 bases, with 7 bases separating them. The CDR3 is 14 residues long. CDR3: CASSQGGSNSPLHF. DNA of the CDR3: TGTGCCAGCAGCCAAGGGGGATCTAATTCACCCCTCCACTTT.

The table lists this clonotype with many counts. Here the CDR3 reads CASSWGLAGGGQFF. Here the CDR3 DNA reads TGTGCCAGCAGTTGGGGGCTAGCGGGGGGTGGGCAGTTCTTC. The chain links TRBV28 to TRBJ2-1, with 11 bases lining up with TRBD2. V was clipped by 4 bases and J by 12 bases; unmatched bases: 8. Germline V lookup: CDR1 MDHEN, CDR2 SYDVKM. The CDR3 covers 14 residues. Complete variable domain (other parts from reference TRBV28 and TRBJ2-1): DVKVTQSSRYLVKRTGEKVFLECVQDMDHENMFWYRQDPGLGLRLIYFSYDVKMKEKGDIPEGYSVSREKKERFSLILESASTNQTSMYLCASSWGLAGGGQFFGPGTRLTVL.

In its sample, this clonotype was seen a few times. DNA for the CDR3: TGCAGTGCTAGAGATAGGGGGGGGGTTAGCTCCTACAATGAGCAGTTCTTC. Protein product: CSARDRGGVSSYNEQFF. The chain employs TRBV20-1 and TRBJ2-1, with D maybe TRBD2 (7 bases). Germline V lookup: CDR1 DFQATT, CDR2 SNEGSKA (reference sequence). This CDR3 comprises 17 residues. V was pared by 0 bases and J by 0 bases, with 15 bases between.

As for this clonotype: One base away lies a much larger clone, so this may be a sequencing read error. As the CDR3 is not closed by the conserved phenylalanine or tryptophan, this likely results from a read error. The chain is built from TRBV6-2 or TRBV6-3 and TRBJ1-6, with a weak D call TRBD1 (5 bases). CDR3 size: 15 residues. CDR1 is MNHEY and CDR2 is SVGEGT in the germline V gene. V was trimmed by 7 bases and J by 5 bases, leaving 15 bases between them. CDR3 nucleotides: TGTGCCAGCACCATCAGGGCCAACGATAATTCACCCCTCCACCTT. Amino acid sequence: CASTIRANDNSPLHL.

This clonotype was detected many times. This chain uses TRBV7-2 with TRBJ1-1, with 8 bases lining up with TRBD1. Germline CDR1 reads SGHTA; CDR2 reads FQGNSA. The CDR3 has 15 residues. The J segment lost 1 base and the V segment lost 4 bases, leaving 5 bases of the junction unmatched. The CDR3 DNA follows: TGTGCCAGCAGCTCTCAGGGGGCGCGGAACACTGAAGCTTTCTTT. This codes for CASSSQGARNTEAFF.